Below are 21 T cell receptor beta chains sequenced from a single sample in a study of T cells after yellow fever vaccination. TCRdb re-called the 5' RACE reads through MiXCR, storing one row per CDR3 protein. The sample includes tens of thousands of distinct CDR3 sequences, 7.3% of them seen just once. Here the sequenced sample was CD8+ T cells sorted from PBMCs, taken around 10 days after the first yellow fever vaccination. The receptors come from a man in his late teens or twenties who received the YFV17D yellow fever vaccine.

This clonotype appeared a few times. The rearrangement links TRBV12-3 or TRBV12-4 to TRBJ1-2; D perhaps matches TRBD1 (5 bases). Deletions cut 7 bases from V and 6 bases from J, with 15 bases between. The CDR3 sequence is 13 residues long. CDR3: CASTLQGLNGYTF. The CDR3 coding sequence is TGTGCCAGCACCCTTCAGGGACTCAATGGCTACACCTTC.

This clonotype was counted many times. CDR3 amino acids: CSARDRAGVSYEQYV. The CDR3 bases are TGCAGTGCTAGAGATAGGGCGGGGGTCTCCTACGAGCAGTACGTC. The rearrangement links TRBV20-1 to TRBJ2-7; 7 nucleotides agree with TRBD2. In germline, CDR1 is DFQATT, CDR2 SNEGSKA (reference sequence). J lost 0 bases, V lost 0 bases, and 5 bases had no gene match. The CDR3 runs 15 residues.

This clonotype has just a few counts. The chain recombines TRBV7-2 with TRBJ1-5; D gene uncertain. Trimming took off 5 bases at V and 4 bases at J, with 18 bases between the two ends. This CDR3 region has 16 residues. From germline, CDR1 is SGHTA and CDR2 FQGNSA. The DNA of the CDR3 is TGTGCCAGCAGCCCAATACAGACGGGAACTAATCAGCCCCAGCATTTT. Protein sequence: CASSPIQTGTNQPQHF. Looking up the rest from reference TRBV7-2 and TRBJ1-5 gives the full variable domain: GAGVSQSPSNKVTEKGKDVELRCDPISGHTALYWYRQSLGQGLEFLIYFQGNSAPDKSGLPSDRFSAERTGGSVSTLTIQRTQQEDSAVYLCASSPIQTGTNQPQHFGDGTRLSIL.

This clonotype has just a few counts. The rearrangement uses TRBV12-3 or TRBV12-4 and TRBJ1-1; TRBD1 aligns across 7 bases. The CDR3 has 15 residues. The J segment lost 3 bases and the V segment lost 6 bases, leaving 10 bases of the junction unmatched. The CDR3 here is CASRPDRVGYTEAFF. For the CDR3, the DNA is TGTGCCAGCAGGCCTGACAGGGTCGGGTACACTGAAGCTTTCTTT.

For this clonotype: A much larger clone lies one base from this, so it may be a read error. The chain has TRBV4-3 and TRBJ1-1; D remains ambiguous. CDR3 size: 14 residues. Germline CDR1 is LGHNA and CDR2 is YSLEER. CDR3 sequence reads: CASSQGFMNTEALF. The CDR3 DNA reads TGCGCCAGCAGCCAGGGGTTCATGAACACTGAAGCTCTCTTT.

This rearrangement joins TRBV15 to TRBJ2-6, with no clear D. V lost 5 bases to trimming and J lost 1 base, with 12 bases between them. Per germline, CDR1 LNHNV and CDR2 YYDKDF (reference sequence). The CDR3 covers 16 residues. The CDR3 bases are TGTGCCACCAGCTCCCGCCCCGTATCTGGGGCCAACGTCCTGACTTTC. It yields the protein CATSSRPVSGANVLTF.

This clonotype was seen many times. V usage is TRBV19 and J usage is TRBJ2-5; D is unresolved. The V and J ends lost 3 bases and 3 bases respectively, with 8 bases between them. The CDR3 totals 13 residues. The V gene's germline CDR1 is LNHDA and CDR2 SQIVND (reference sequence). CDR3 region: CASSIISKETQYF. Here the CDR3 DNA reads TGTGCCAGTAGTATTATCTCTAAAGAGACCCAGTACTTC.

This clonotype was recorded at least ten times. The V gene is TRBV7-6, the J gene TRBJ2-1; D may be TRBD2 (6 bases). The germline V and J ends were trimmed by 4 bases and 4 bases, with 23 bases remaining between them. CDR3 length equals 18 residues. The germline V gene has CDR1 SGHVS and CDR2 FNYEAQ. The CDR3 nucleotides read TGTGCCAGCAGCTCACTAGCCCACCTATCCATTCTATACAATGAGCAGTTCTTC. Amino acid sequence: CASSSLAHLSILYNEQFF.

There are a few counts of this clonotype. The chain joins TRBV4-1 to TRBJ1-4; 8 bases are shared with TRBD1. CDR3 length: 14 residues. Germline CDR1 is MGHRA and CDR2 is YSYEKL. V lost 2 bases, J lost 7 bases, and 3 bases stayed unmatched. CDR3 coding DNA: TGCGCCAGCAGCCAACAGACAGGGGTTGAAAAACTGTTTTTT. This sequence encodes CASSQQTGVEKLFF.

About this clonotype itself: It may be a read error: a sequence one base away is much more abundant. The rearrangement joins TRBV6-1 to TRBJ2-1; D gene unclear. The CDR3 consists of 13 residues. Germline CDR1 and CDR2: MNHNS and SASEGT. Between the trimmed V and J ends, which lost 6 bases and 10 bases, there was a span of 16 bases. CDR3 sequence (DNA): TGTGCCAGCAGGCCAAACAGAGAGTGGGAGCAGTTCTTC. This sequence encodes CASRPNREWEQFF.

This clonotype has ten or more counts. The genes are TRBV6-1 and TRBJ2-2; no clear D. CDR1 and CDR2 from the germline V gene are MNHNS and SASEGT. Trimming pared 5 bases from V and 9 bases from J, leaving 13 bases between. The length of the CDR3 is 13 residues. The CDR3 coding sequence is TGTGCCAGCAGTCGATACCCGCCGAGGGAGCTGTTTTTT. Protein sequence: CASSRYPPRELFF.

This clonotype was detected once. The DNA is omitted, as the CDR3 cannot be located on it reliably, and the CDR3 follows TCRdb's listing. The V call is TRBV6-5, the J call TRBJ1-4; the table's TRBD1 call for D was not verified on the DNA. The CDR3 has 18 residues if both end residues are counted. In germline, CDR1 is MNHEY, CDR2 SVGAGI. This chain's CDR3 is CPAVTHYRGQQLMKNCFF.

This clonotype was seen repeatedly, ten times or more. The chain combines TRBV5-1 with TRBJ2-7; D unresolved. Looked up from germline, CDR1 is SGHRS and CDR2 is YFSETQ. Trimming took 0 bases from V and 3 from J, leaving 7 bases between them. This CDR3 contains 13 residues. The chain's CDR3 is CASSLAQNYEQYF. CDR3 DNA: TGCGCCAGCAGCTTGGCCCAAAACTACGAGCAGTACTTC.

This chain joins TRBV12-3 or TRBV12-4 and TRBJ1-5, with 7 bases identical to TRBD1. CDR3 size: 15 residues. V gave up 5 bases and J gave up 6 bases; unmatched junction bases: 10. CDR3 sequence (DNA): TGTGCCAGCAGTAAAGACAGGGCAGTCGGTCAGCCCCAGCATTTT. This encodes CASSKDRAVGQPQHF.

This chain uses TRBV7-2 with TRBJ2-1, with a possible D match to TRBD1 (5 bases). V was clipped by 1 base and J by 10 bases, with 11 bases between them. In germline, CDR1 is SGHTA, CDR2 FQGNSA. The CDR3 consists of 13 residues. CDR3 protein: CASSLGTGTEQFF. The CDR3 nucleotides read TGTGCCAGCAGCTTAGGCACAGGCACCGAGCAGTTCTTC.

In this sample, this clonotype is hyperexpanded (1% or more). The chain uses TRBV20-1 and TRBJ1-1; no reliable D call. There are 12 residues in the CDR3. Per germline, CDR1 DFQATT and CDR2 SNEGSKA (reference sequence). V was clipped by 3 bases and J by 3 bases, with 8 bases between them. The CDR3 DNA reads TGCAGTGCTAGGGTTCGCGACACTGAAGCTTTCTTT. This translates into CSARVRDTEAFF.

V gene TRBV7-2 combines with J gene TRBJ2-1, with TRBD2 matching over 8 bases. The V gene's germline CDR1 is SGHTA and CDR2 FQGNSA. The CDR3 consists of 15 residues. The ends lost 6 bases at V and 5 bases at J; junction bases unmatched: 9. The CDR3 here is CASRDTSGPNNEQFF. The CDR3, as DNA: TGTGCCAGCAGAGATACTAGCGGACCGAACAATGAGCAGTTCTTC. Looking up the rest from reference TRBV7-2 and TRBJ2-1 gives the full variable domain: GAGVSQSPSNKVTEKGKDVELRCDPISGHTALYWYRQSLGQGLEFLIYFQGNSAPDKSGLPSDRFSAERTGGSVSTLTIQRTQQEDSAVYLCASRDTSGPNNEQFFGPGTRLTVL.

This clonotype was detected a few times. The V and J genes are TRBV12-3 or TRBV12-4 and TRBJ2-7, with a weak D call TRBD2 (6 bases). CDR3 length: 15 residues. V lost 3 bases and J 4 bases, leaving 16 bases between the germline ends. The chain's CDR3 is CASSFGGVSSYEQYF. CDR3 sequence (DNA): TGTGCCAGCAGTTTTGGAGGGGTTAGTAGTTACGAGCAGTACTTC.

The chain uses TRBV5-1 and TRBJ1-1, with D possibly being TRBD1 (5 bases). V was shortened by 1 base and J by 5 bases, with 15 bases between the two germline ends. This CDR3 is 15 amino acids long. Per the germline V gene, CDR1 is SGHRS and CDR2 is YFSETQ. CDR3 coding DNA: TGCGCCAGCAGCTTGCCTGGGGGTAGTGAAACTGAAGCTTTCTTT. It translates to CASSLPGGSETEAFF.

This clonotype appeared many times. The rearrangement uses TRBV12-3 or TRBV12-4 and TRBJ2-7; 8 nucleotides align to TRBD2. This CDR3 contains 14 residues. The junction had 4 bases not matched to a gene; V was cut back by 6 bases and J by 0 bases. The CDR3 bases are TGTGCCAGCAGCCTTACTAGCGGCTCCTACGAGCAGTACTTC. It encodes CASSLTSGSYEQYF.

The V gene is TRBV15, the J gene TRBJ1-1, with D possibly TRBD1 on 5 matching bases. The germline V gene has CDR1 LNHNV and CDR2 YYDKDF (reference sequence). Deletions cut 0 bases from V and 4 bases from J, with 15 bases between. This CDR3 is 16 amino acids long. The CDR3 sequence is CATSRDQGPTGTEAFF. In DNA form, the CDR3 reads TGTGCCACCAGCAGAGATCAGGGCCCCACGGGCACTGAAGCTTTCTTT.